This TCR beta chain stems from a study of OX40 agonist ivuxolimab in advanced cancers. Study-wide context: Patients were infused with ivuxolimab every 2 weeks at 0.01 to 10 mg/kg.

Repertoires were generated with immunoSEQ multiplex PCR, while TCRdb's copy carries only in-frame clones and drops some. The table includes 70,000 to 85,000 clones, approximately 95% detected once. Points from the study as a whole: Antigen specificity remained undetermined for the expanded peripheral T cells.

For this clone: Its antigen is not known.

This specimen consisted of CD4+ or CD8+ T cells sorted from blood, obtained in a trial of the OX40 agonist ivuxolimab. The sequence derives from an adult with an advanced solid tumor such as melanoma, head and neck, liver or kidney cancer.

Written as DNA, the CDR3 is TGTGCCAGCAGCTCCCGGGTAGGGACAGGTGGAAATGAGCAGTTCTTC. Residues: CASSSRVGTGGNEQFF. The chain combines TRBV11-2 with TRBJ2-1, with 8 bases fitting TRBD1. CDR3 length: 16 amino acids. V was clipped by 4 bases and J by 7 bases; unmatched bases: 12. Germline values: CDR1 SGHAT, CDR2 FQNNGV.